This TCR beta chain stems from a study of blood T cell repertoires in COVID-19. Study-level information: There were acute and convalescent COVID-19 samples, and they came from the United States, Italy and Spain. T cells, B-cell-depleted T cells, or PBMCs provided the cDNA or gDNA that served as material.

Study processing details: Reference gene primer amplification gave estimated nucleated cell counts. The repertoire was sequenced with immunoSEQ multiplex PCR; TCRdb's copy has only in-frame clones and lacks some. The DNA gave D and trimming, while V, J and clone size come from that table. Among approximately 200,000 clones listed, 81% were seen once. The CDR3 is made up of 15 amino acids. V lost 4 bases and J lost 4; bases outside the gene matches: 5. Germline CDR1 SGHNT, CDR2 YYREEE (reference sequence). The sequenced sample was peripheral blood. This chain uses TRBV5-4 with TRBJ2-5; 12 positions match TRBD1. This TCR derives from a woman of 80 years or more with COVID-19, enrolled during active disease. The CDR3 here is CASSPGTGGLETQYF. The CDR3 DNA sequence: TGTGCCAGCAGCCCCGGGACAGGGGGCTTAGAGACCCAGTACTTC.